Sequencing of this T cell receptor beta chain was carried out in a study of neurological immune-mediated disorders. Ten or more counts support this clonotype. What it recognizes is unknown. A 10-nucleotide random UMI tagged transcripts in template-switch 5'RACE cDNA synthesis. MiXCR, applied by TCRdb to the 5' RACE reads, yields one record per CDR3 protein. The sample lists 50,000 to 70,000 distinct CDR3 sequences, 2% to 3% seen once, with approximately 3% in the top ten. General study findings and limits: Grouping of repertoires by phylogeny put those of 18 of 34 multiple sclerosis patients into a single related-CDR3 cluster, a possible signature.

2 million unsorted PBMCs were stored in RNAlater at -80 °C before RNA extraction. This clonotype was obtained from a man aged 50 to 60 with multiple sclerosis. Sample: PBMCs.

Here the CDR3 DNA reads TGTGCCAGCAGTTACCACACCGGGACCCAAGGGCAGTTCTTC. Residues: CASSYHTGTQGQFF. The V gene is TRBV6-6, the J gene TRBJ2-1; D tentatively reads TRBD1 or TRBD2 (5 bases each). Trimming stripped 2 bases from V and 12 bases from J, with 17 bases between. Germline V gene lookup returns CDR1 MNHNY and CDR2 SVGAGI (reference sequence). The CDR3 totals 14 residues.